This is a list of T cell receptor beta chains from one sample in a study of blood T cell repertoires in COVID-19. Method: immunoSEQ multiplex PCR; TCRdb's copy keeps in-frame clones and lacks some. The sample gives around 60,000 clones, roughly 90% of which show up once; under 4.5% is in the top ten. Material: peripheral blood. The receptors were sampled from a human donor in a cohort sampled during active COVID-19. Both conserved end residues are part of each CDR3. Each record gives: D gene, V gene, J gene, clone size, CDR3 protein, CDR3 DNA. A D gene is named only where the DNA matches it firmly. Clone sizes are given selectively: once, few, many, or a class where the clone is expanded.

d_call: TRBD2; v_call: TRBV6-1; j_call: TRBJ2-5; clone_size: .; cdr3_aa: CASSEGDSGGGMKTQYF; cdr3_nt: TGTGCCAGCAGTGAAGGGGATAGCGGGGGGGGGATGAAGACCCAGTACTTC
d_call: .; v_call: TRBV7-8; j_call: TRBJ1-3; clone_size: .; cdr3_aa: CASSDGIELGNTIYF; cdr3_nt: TGTGCCAGCAGCGACGGGATCGAACTCGGAAACACCATATATTTT
d_call: .; v_call: TRBV7-9; j_call: TRBJ2-7; clone_size: .; cdr3_aa: CASSRTSTGQYEQYF; cdr3_nt: TGTGCCAGCAGCCGAACTTCGACAGGCCAATACGAGCAGTACTTC
d_call: TRBD2; v_call: TRBV7-9; j_call: TRBJ2-3; clone_size: .; cdr3_aa: CASSTPAGGGRADTQYF; cdr3_nt: TGTGCCAGCAGCACCCCCGCGGGGGGCGGGAGGGCAGATACGCAGTATTTT
d_call: TRBD2; v_call: TRBV27; j_call: TRBJ2-7; clone_size: .; cdr3_aa: CASRIAGPGYEQYF; cdr3_nt: TGTGCCAGCAGGATAGCGGGTCCGGGTTACGAGCAGTACTTC
d_call: TRBD2; v_call: TRBV24-1; j_call: TRBJ2-5; clone_size: once; cdr3_aa: CATSDPRTSGKWETQYF; cdr3_nt: TGTGCCACCAGTGATCCCAGGACTAGCGGGAAGTGGGAGACCCAGTACTTC
d_call: .; v_call: TRBV7-2; j_call: TRBJ2-7; clone_size: .; cdr3_aa: CASSFGVPYEQYF; cdr3_nt: TGTGCCAGCAGCTTCGGGGTTCCCTACGAGCAGTACTTC
d_call: .; v_call: TRBV4-2; j_call: TRBJ2-7; clone_size: few; cdr3_aa: CASSPTGSSYEQYF; cdr3_nt: TGTGCCAGCAGCCCGACAGGAAGCTCCTACGAGCAGTACTTC
d_call: .; v_call: TRBV29-1; j_call: TRBJ2-1; clone_size: .; cdr3_aa: CSVNLGGRGRSDNEQFF; cdr3_nt: TGCAGCGTTAATTTGGGGGGTCGTGGGAGGAGCGACAATGAGCAGTTCTTC
d_call: TRBD1; v_call: TRBV28; j_call: TRBJ2-7; clone_size: .; cdr3_aa: CASSPGTGPTIEQYF; cdr3_nt: TGTGCCAGCAGTCCCGGGACAGGGCCAACCATCGAGCAGTACTTC
d_call: .; v_call: TRBV5-6; j_call: TRBJ2-7; clone_size: .; cdr3_aa: CASSLRQGGYEQYF; cdr3_nt: TGTGCCAGCAGCTTACGACAGGGAGGCTACGAGCAGTACTTC
d_call: .; v_call: TRBV3-1/TRBV3-2; j_call: TRBJ2-5; clone_size: .; cdr3_aa: CASSQRLHAATQETQYF; cdr3_nt: TGTGCCAGCAGCCAACGGTTGCACGCGGCAACTCAAGAGACCCAGTACTTC
d_call: TRBD1; v_call: TRBV6-6; j_call: TRBJ1-2; clone_size: .; cdr3_aa: CASSLDRGYGYTF; cdr3_nt: TGTGCCAGCAGCCTTGACAGGGGATATGGCTACACCTTC
d_call: .; v_call: TRBV30; j_call: TRBJ1-1; clone_size: .; cdr3_aa: CAWSVQMNTEAFF; cdr3_nt: TGTGCCTGGAGTGTACAGATGAACACTGAAGCTTTCTTT
d_call: .; v_call: TRBV11-3; j_call: TRBJ2-7; clone_size: few; cdr3_aa: CASSLVGRTLSYEQYF; cdr3_nt: TGTGCCAGCAGCTTAGTTGGGAGGACCTTATCCTACGAGCAGTACTTC
d_call: TRBD2; v_call: TRBV2; j_call: TRBJ2-3; clone_size: .; cdr3_aa: CASSAGLAGTDTQYF; cdr3_nt: TGTGCCAGCAGTGCGGGACTAGCGGGGACAGATACGCAGTATTTT
d_call: .; v_call: TRBV3-1/TRBV3-2; j_call: TRBJ2-4; clone_size: few; cdr3_aa: CASSQGPSAVYF; cdr3_nt: TGTGCCAGCAGCCAAGGCCCTAGTGCGGTTTACTTC
d_call: .; v_call: TRBV11-3; j_call: TRBJ2-7; clone_size: .; cdr3_aa: CASSPGNRDSYEQYF; cdr3_nt: TGTGCCAGCAGCCCCGGCAACAGGGATTCCTACGAGCAGTACTTC
d_call: .; v_call: TRBV13; j_call: TRBJ2-1; clone_size: .; cdr3_aa: CASSFTFISSYNEQFF; cdr3_nt: TGTGCCAGCAGCTTTACATTTATAAGCTCCTACAATGAGCAGTTCTTC
d_call: TRBD2; v_call: TRBV9; j_call: TRBJ2-4; clone_size: once; cdr3_aa: CASSYSGGDSKDIQYF; cdr3_nt: TGTGCCAGCAGCTATTCTGGGGGGGACTCTAAGGACATTCAGTACTTC
d_call: .; v_call: TRBV6-5; j_call: TRBJ1-5; clone_size: .; cdr3_aa: CASRYTYGSNQPQHF; cdr3_nt: TGTGCCAGCAGGTATACCTATGGTAGCAATCAGCCCCAGCATTTT
d_call: .; v_call: TRBV19; j_call: TRBJ1-1; clone_size: few; cdr3_aa: CASNLGQGNTEAFF; cdr3_nt: TGTGCCAGTAACTTAGGGCAGGGGAACACTGAAGCTTTCTTT
d_call: .; v_call: TRBV9; j_call: TRBJ2-3; clone_size: .; cdr3_aa: CASSEASGHVTDTQYF; cdr3_nt: TGTGCCAGCAGCGAGGCCTCGGGACATGTCACAGATACGCAGTATTTT
d_call: TRBD1; v_call: TRBV2; j_call: TRBJ2-3; clone_size: .; cdr3_aa: CASSVGDRIITDTQYF; cdr3_nt: TGTGCCAGCAGTGTTGGGGACAGGATTATCACAGATACGCAGTATTTT
d_call: TRBD1; v_call: TRBV7-3; j_call: TRBJ2-1; clone_size: once; cdr3_aa: CASSRGQGHNEQFF; cdr3_nt: TGTGCCAGCAGCAGAGGACAGGGCCACAATGAGCAGTTCTTC